This is a list of T cell receptor beta chains from one sample in a study of cytomegalovirus exposure and HLA in healthy donors. Sequencing was performed with immunoSEQ multiplex PCR; in TCRdb, only in-frame clones are kept and a portion is missing. The sample shows roughly 120,000 clones, around nine tenths of them seen only once. Material: PBMCs. Receptors originate from a man aged 25 to 45 in good health and CMV-seronegative. CDR3s include the opening cysteine and the closing phenylalanine or tryptophan. A D gene is named only where the DNA matches it firmly. Expanded clones are given a class, and other clones once, few, many or no size at all.

length	J	V	size	D	DNA	CDR3
16	TRBJ2-5	TRBV19	.	TRBD1	TGTGCCAGTAGTATAGATCGGGACAGTTTTCAAGAGACCCAGTACTTC	CASSIDRDSFQETQYF
16	TRBJ1-1	TRBV5-6	.	.	TGTGCCAGCAGCTTGGACCCCAGCGACCTGAACACTGAAGCTTTCTTT	CASSLDPSDLNTEAFF
15	TRBJ1-2	TRBV6-5	.	TRBD1	TGTGCCAGCCTCTCGGGACAGGGGTCCGGCTATGGCTACACCTTC	CASLSGQGSGYGYTF
15	TRBJ1-5	TRBV10-2	.	TRBD1	TGCGCCAGCAGTGAGTCCAGGGGGCCGGGTCAGCCCCAGCATTTT	CASSESRGPGQPQHF
13	TRBJ2-5	TRBV18	.	.	TGTGCCAGCTCACCTACGGGGCAAGAGACCCAGTACTTC	CASSPTGQETQYF
13	TRBJ1-6	TRBV19	.	TRBD1	TGTGCCAGCACCCGGGACAGGGTTTCACCCCTCCACTTT	CASTRDRVSPLHF
15	TRBJ1-3	TRBV9	.	TRBD1	TGTGCCAGCAGCGCCGGGACAGACTCTGGAAACACCATATATTTT	CASSAGTDSGNTIYF
18	TRBJ1-3	TRBV7-9	.	TRBD1	TGTGCCAGCAGCGCCTACTACCAGGGACAGAACTCTGGAAACACCATATATTTT	CASSAYYQGQNSGNTIYF
15	TRBJ1-5	TRBV5-5	.	.	TGTGCCAGCAGCACCACAATATATAGCAATCAGCCCCAGCATTTT	CASSTTIYSNQPQHF
13	TRBJ2-3	TRBV4-1	.	TRBD2	TGCGCCAGCAGCCTCCCTAGCGGTGATACGCAGTATTTT	CASSLPSGDTQYF
15	TRBJ1-5	TRBV2	.	TRBD1	TGTGCCAGCAGAGAGCGGACAGGGCCCAATCAGCCCCAGCATTTT	CASRERTGPNQPQHF
11	TRBJ2-5	TRBV28	.	.	TGTGCCAGCAGCGAGAGAGGGACCCAGTACTTC	CASSERGTQYF
14	TRBJ2-7	TRBV5-4	.	TRBD1	TGTGCCAGCAGCAGCGGACAGGGCCTCTACGAGCAGTACTTC	CASSSGQGLYEQYF
13	TRBJ2-7	TRBV19	.	TRBD1	TGTGCCAGTTCCGGGACAGCTTTCTACGAGCAGTACTTC	CASSGTAFYEQYF
14	TRBJ2-4	TRBV5-1	.	.	TGCGCCAGCAGCTTGGCAGGTAGTTTTAACATTCAGTACTTC	CASSLAGSFNIQYF
12	TRBJ2-3	TRBV10-1	.	.	TGCGCCAGCAGTGTGAGAGAGGATACGCAGTATTTT	CASSVREDTQYF
20	TRBJ2-5	TRBV14	few	TRBD1	TGTGCCAGCAGCCAGACCCGAAGGGACAGGGTTCGTTTCCTAGGAGAGACCCAGTACTTC	CASSQTRRDRVRFLGETQYF
15	TRBJ2-1	TRBV6-6	.	.	TGTGCCAGCAGTTACGGGCGGGGTGAATACAATGAGCAGTTCTTC	CASSYGRGEYNEQFF
16	TRBJ2-1	TRBV5-1	few	.	TGCGCCAGCAGCTTGAGAGCACGGGGCTCCTACAATGAGCAGTTCTTC	CASSLRARGSYNEQFF
14	TRBJ1-2	TRBV5-6	.	.	TGTGCCAGCAGTGTGCAGGGGTGGGGATATGGCTACACCTTC	CASSVQGWGYGYTF
14	TRBJ1-1	TRBV28	once	.	TGTGCCAGCAAACTTGTAAGACAGACGGCTGAAGCTTTCTTT	CASKLVRQTAEAFF
12	TRBJ2-5	TRBV27	.	.	TGTGCCAGCGGGGGCCTACAAGAGACCCAGTACTTC	CASGGLQETQYF
13	TRBJ1-2	TRBV2	.	.	TGTGCCAGCAGAACCGACAGCTCTAATGGCTACACCTTC	CASRTDSSNGYTF
16	TRBJ2-3	TRBV4-2	.	TRBD2	TGTGCCAGCAGCCAAGCGGCCGGGGGGGCGGCAGATACGCAGTATTTT	CASSQAAGGAADTQYF
15	TRBJ1-3	TRBV7-2	once	.	TGTGCCAGCAGCTTAGCCAGGGGCGGTGGAAACACCATATATTTT	CASSLARGGGNTIYF
18	TRBJ2-3	TRBV27	once	.	TGTGCCAGCAGTTTATTCCCTTTGGGGGCCTTCAGCACAGATACGCAGTATTTT	CASSLFPLGAFSTDTQYF
13	TRBJ2-7	TRBV10-3	.	TRBD2	TGTGCCATCAGTCCTAGCGGGGCCTACGAGCAGTACTTC	CAISPSGAYEQYF
15	TRBJ1-6	TRBV5-1	.	TRBD1	TGCGCCAGCAGCTTCGGACAGGGGGATAATTCACCCCTCCACTTT	CASSFGQGDNSPLHF
14	TRBJ1-3	TRBV9	.	.	TGTGCCAGCAGCGTAGGGACTTCGGGGAACACCATATATTTT	CASSVGTSGNTIYF
15	TRBJ2-7	TRBV27	.	TRBD1	TGTGCCAGCAGTACCTACCGGGACAGGGTCTACGAGCAGTACTTC	CASSTYRDRVYEQYF
14	TRBJ2-1	TRBV29-1	.	.	TGCAGCGTTGAACCAGGTGGCTCCTACAATGAGCAGTTCTTC	CSVEPGGSYNEQFF
16	TRBJ1-3	TRBV4-3	few	TRBD1	TGCGCCAGCAGCCAAGACGCCAGGGGGCTAGGAAACACCATATATTTT	CASSQDARGLGNTIYF
14	TRBJ1-2	TRBV10-1	once	.	TGCGCCAGCAGTGAGTCCCGGTCAAGTTATGGCTACACCTTC	CASSESRSSYGYTF
14	TRBJ1-2	TRBV7-9	.	.	TGTGCCAGCAGCTCCGGGATTCTAGGCTATGGCTACACCTTC	CASSSGILGYGYTF
17	TRBJ2-2	TRBV27	.	TRBD2	TGTGCCAGCAGTTCAAGGACTAGCGGGGCGAACACCGGGGAGCTGTTTTTT	CASSSRTSGANTGELFF
12	TRBJ2-1	TRBV14	once	.	TGTGCCAGCAGCCTCCTCCGGGATCTGCAGTTCTTC	CASSLLRDLQFF
15	TRBJ1-2	TRBV10-3	few	.	TGTGCCATCAGTGACCCGACAGGATGGAACTATGGCTACACCTTC	CAISDPTGWNYGYTF
14	TRBJ1-2	TRBV6-5	.	TRBD1	TGTGCCAGCAGTTCACCCAGGGGGCGATATGGCTACACCTTC	CASSSPRGRYGYTF
18	TRBJ2-7	TRBV4-3	few	TRBD1	TGCGCCAGCAGCCAAGATGATCTCCACGGACAGGGGTCCTACGAGCAGTACTTC	CASSQDDLHGQGSYEQYF
16	TRBJ1-5	TRBV19	.	.	TGTGCCAGTAGCGAACGGGGGAGGGCTTCCAATCAGCCCCAGCATTTT	CASSERGRASNQPQHF
16	TRBJ1-3	TRBV6-5	.	.	TGTGCCAGCAGTTACTCCCAGACTCACGCTGGAAACACCATATATTTT	CASSYSQTHAGNTIYF
17	TRBJ1-5	TRBV2	.	TRBD1	TGTGCCAGCAGTCCCGGGACAGGGGGCCCATCATATCAGCCCCAGCATTTT	CASSPGTGGPSYQPQHF
15	TRBJ1-4	TRBV5-1	.	.	TGCGCCAGCAGCTCTACAGCCGCAACTAATGAAAAACTGTTTTTT	CASSSTAATNEKLFF
12	TRBJ1-2	TRBV7-9	.	.	TGTGCCAGCAGCTTATCGAGAGATGGCTACACCTTC	CASSLSRDGYTF
14	TRBJ1-3	TRBV2	once	.	TGTGCCAGCAGTGGGGCGGGGTTTGGAAACACCATATATTTT	CASSGAGFGNTIYF
18	TRBJ2-7	TRBV28	few	TRBD2	TGTGCCAGCAGTTTATGGTCGCCCCGGGGGGGCCGGCGAAACGAGCAGTACTTC	CASSLWSPRGGRRNEQYF
17	TRBJ1-5	TRBV27	.	.	TGTGCCAGCAGTGCTAGCGGGGGGGCCTATAGCACAGATACGCAGCATTTT	CASSASGGAYSTDTQHF
14	TRBJ2-5	TRBV14	.	.	TGTGCCAGCAGCCAACAATGGACTGGGGAGACCCAGTACTTC	CASSQQWTGETQYF
13	TRBJ1-2	TRBV18	once	.	TGTGCCAGCTCACCAGAGATAGTGTCTGGCTACACCTTC	CASSPEIVSGYTF
15	TRBJ2-2	TRBV6-5	.	.	TGTGCCAGCAGCTGGGGGGGCCTCGGTACCGGGGAGCTGTTTTTT	CASSWGGLGTGELFF
14	TRBJ2-5	TRBV19	.	.	TGTGCCAGTAGTATTTTCGGCAGAGGGGAGACCCAGTACTTC	CASSIFGRGETQYF